Presented here are 25 T cell receptor beta chains from one specimen sequenced in a study of cytomegalovirus exposure and HLA in healthy donors. The PCR ran on 60 Vbeta and 13 Jbeta primers. Here immunoSEQ multiplex PCR was the method, and the copy in TCRdb shows in-frame clones only, minus some. The sample holds 95,000 to 150,000 clones, about four fifths seen once. The sequenced material came from PBMCs. The receptors come from a female donor in good health and CMV-seropositive.

The chain joins TRBV6-1 to TRBJ1-2; 8 bases match TRBD1. CDR1 MNHNS and CDR2 SASEGT come from the germline V gene. Trimming at V came to 5 bases and at J to 8 bases, leaving 10 bases not matched to a gene. This CDR3 has 14 amino acids. The CDR3 is CASSPQGAKYGYTF. The DNA of the CDR3 is TGTGCCAGCAGTCCTCAGGGGGCGAAATACGGCTACACCTTC.

CDR3 nucleotide sequence: TGCGCCAGCAGCCCCACTAGCGGGGGGCGCGTGGAGACCCAGTACTTC. It encodes CASSPTSGGRVETQYF. The chain is built from TRBV5-1 and TRBJ2-5; TRBD2 matches 12 bases. Germline V gives CDR1 SGHRS, CDR2 YFSETQ. V gave up 4 bases and J gave up 5 bases; unmatched junction bases: 9. This CDR3 contains 16 residues.

The V and J genes are TRBV9 and TRBJ1-3; 7 positions match TRBD1. CDR3 length: 15 residues. Germline loops: CDR1 SGDLS, CDR2 YYNGEE. The V and J ends lost 1 base and 4 bases, in that order; junction bases with no gene match: 5. The chain's CDR3 is CASSVSTGPGNTIYF. CDR3 DNA: TGTGCCAGCAGCGTATCGACAGGGCCGGGAAACACCATATATTTT.

The chain couples TRBV7-9 to TRBJ1-1, with D unresolved. The CDR3 runs 14 residues. Germline CDR1 and CDR2: SEHNR and FQNEAQ (reference sequence). The V end was cut by 8 bases, the J end by 4 bases, with 17 bases between. The CDR3, as DNA: TGTGCCAGCGGTACCGCGGTGGTTACCACTGAAGCTTTCTTT. Its protein is CASGTAVVTTEAFF. Full variable domain (rest looked up from reference TRBV7-9 and TRBJ1-1): DTGVSQNPRHKITKRGQNVTFRCDPISEHNRLYWYRQTLGQGPEFLTYFQNEAQLEKSRLLSDRFSAERPKGSFSTLEIQRTEQGDSAMYLCASGTAVVTTEAFFGQGTRLTVV.

The chain carries TRBV7-9 and TRBJ2-5; 7 positions agree with TRBD2. Germline loops: CDR1 SEHNR, CDR2 FQNEAQ (reference sequence). CDR3 length equals 13 residues. V lost 4 bases and J lost 4; bases outside the gene matches: 3. The CDR3 region is CASSSSGAETQYF. CDR3 bases: TGTGCCAGCAGCTCCAGCGGGGCAGAGACCCAGTACTTC.

The chain is built from TRBV28 and TRBJ2-7; TRBD2 might be the D (5 bases). Germline values: CDR1 MDHEN, CDR2 SYDVKM. The CDR3 is made up of 14 amino acids. Trimming stripped 3 bases from V and 1 base from J, with 10 bases between. The CDR3 here is CASSFSGSSYEQYF. The CDR3 nucleotides read TGTGCCAGCAGTTTCTCGGGGAGTTCCTACGAGCAGTACTTC.

This chain links TRBV25-1 with TRBJ2-5, with 10 bases identical to TRBD1. Germline CDR1 reads MGHDK; CDR2 reads SYGVNS. The CDR3 runs to 14 residues. V dropped 7 bases and J dropped 5; count of bases not matched to a gene: 7. CDR3 sequence: CASTRRTGGETQYF. For the CDR3, the DNA is TGTGCCAGCACTCGTCGGACAGGGGGTGAGACCCAGTACTTC. Based on the CDR3 plus reference TRBV25-1 and TRBJ2-5, the full variable domain is EADIYQTPRYLVIGTGKKITLECSQTMGHDKMYWYQQDPGMELHLIHYSYGVNSTEKGDLSSESTVSRIRTEHFPLTLESARPSHTSQYLCASTRRTGGETQYFGPGTRLLVL.

This clone was counted a few times. The chain links TRBV30 to TRBJ2-5; tentative D call: TRBD2 (7 bases). Per germline, CDR1 GTSNPN and CDR2 SVGIG (reference sequence). The CDR3 extends over 12 amino acids. V lost 1 base to trimming and J lost 10 bases, with 13 bases between them. The CDR3 nucleotides are TGTGCCTGGAGTGGGGGGGGCCCCGGCCAGTACTTC. As protein: CAWSGGGPGQYF.

The J gene is TRBJ1-2, the V gene TRBV6-1; TRBD1 aligns across 7 bases. CDR1 MNHNS and CDR2 SASEGT come from the germline V gene. V lost 0 bases and J lost 10; bases outside the gene matches: 11. The CDR3 totals 15 residues. CDR3 DNA: TGTGCCAGCAGTGAAGCAAACGTAGGACAGGCCCCCTACACCTTC. Translating gives CASSEANVGQAPYTF.

The chain employs TRBV7-9 and TRBJ1-2, with D unresolved. CDR3 length: 14 residues. Looked up from germline, CDR1 is SEHNR and CDR2 is FQNEAQ (reference sequence). Trimming took 2 bases from V and 7 from J, leaving 14 bases between them. CDR3 nucleotide sequence: TGTGCCAGCAGCTTACAGCCCCAAGCGGGTGGCTACACCTTC. It encodes CASSLQPQAGGYTF.

The chain uses TRBV6-5 and TRBJ1-5; perhaps TRBD1 as D (6 bases). CDR1 MNHEY and CDR2 SVGAGI come from the germline V gene. This CDR3 has 16 amino acids. The V and J ends lost 0 bases and 4 bases respectively, with 13 bases between them. The chain's CDR3 is CASSYSWDTVNQPQHF. CDR3 DNA sequence: TGTGCCAGCAGTTACTCCTGGGACACTGTAAATCAGCCCCAGCATTTT.

The chain has TRBV7-2 and TRBJ1-2; 9 positions agree with TRBD1. The CDR3 is 15 amino acids. V shed 5 bases, J shed 8 bases, and the junction held 12 bases outside the gene matches. Germline V gene lookup returns CDR1 SGHTA and CDR2 FQGNSA. The CDR3 reads CASSKGTGPWEGYTF. CDR3 nucleotides: TGTGCCAGCAGCAAAGGGACAGGGCCTTGGGAGGGCTACACCTTC.

The rearrangement links TRBV29-1 to TRBJ2-7; perhaps TRBD1 as D (7 bases). CDR1 is SQVTM, CDR2 ANQGSEA, per germline. The CDR3 spans 13 residues. The germline V and J ends were trimmed by 3 bases and 6 bases, with 15 bases remaining between them. CDR3 nucleotide sequence: TGCAGCGTTGATATGTGGCAGGGGGGCGAGCAGTACTTC. It translates to CSVDMWQGGEQYF.

The chain recombines TRBV6-5 with TRBJ1-1; D is ambiguous. The germline gives CDR1 MNHEY, CDR2 SVGAGI. This CDR3 has 11 residues. Trimming pared 9 bases from V and 0 bases from J, leaving 5 bases between. CDR3 DNA sequence: TGTGCCAGTTCCATGAACACTGAAGCTTTCTTT. Translated: CASSMNTEAFF.

The rearrangement links TRBV6-5 to TRBJ1-1; D is uncertain. The CDR3 covers 15 residues. Germline CDR1 and CDR2: MNHEY and SVGAGI. Trimming took off 2 bases at V and 4 bases at J, with 14 bases between the two ends. In DNA, the CDR3 is TGTGCCAGCAGTTACCAGGCCTCCCCCCCCACTGAAGCTTTCTTT. Translating it yields CASSYQASPPTEAFF.

The chain carries TRBV5-1 and TRBJ1-4, with 8 bases that match TRBD1. Unmatched junction bases numbered 9, after V lost 1 base and J lost 4 bases. The CDR3 is made up of 17 amino acids. Germline V CDR1 and CDR2: SGHRS, YFSETQ. The CDR3 DNA sequence: TGCGCCAGCAGCTTGACAGGGGGGAAGGGAGATAATGAAAAACTGTTTTTT. Its translation: CASSLTGGKGDNEKLFF.

This clone occurred once. This sequence joins TRBV19 and TRBJ1-1; D is unclear. V dropped 7 bases and J dropped 1 base, with 7 bases sitting between them. CDR1 LNHDA and CDR2 SQIVND come from the germline V gene (reference sequence). This CDR3 has 12 residues. CDR3 sequence reads: CASKYRNTEAFF. Here the CDR3 DNA reads TGTGCCAGTAAGTACAGGAACACTGAAGCTTTCTTT.

The chain recombines TRBV6-5 with TRBJ2-5; D remains ambiguous. CDR3 length: 14 residues. Looked up from germline, CDR1 is MNHEY and CDR2 is SVGAGI. Trimming left V 6 bases short and J 1 base short, with 12 bases between. The CDR3 coding sequence is TGTGCCAGCAGGGCACCAGGAACCCAAGAGACCCAGTACTTC. It yields the protein CASRAPGTQETQYF.

The chain has TRBV18 and TRBJ1-3; the D gene is possibly TRBD1 (6 bases). Trimming removed 5 bases at V and 8 bases at J, with 13 bases between. This CDR3 has 13 amino acids. CDR1 and CDR2 (germline): KGHSH, LQKENI. CDR3 loop: CASSTLQGDTIYF. The CDR3, as DNA: TGTGCCAGCTCAACCCTACAGGGAGACACCATATATTTT.

V gene TRBV6-1 combines with J gene TRBJ2-5, with D possibly matching TRBD2 (6 bases). CDR3 length: 12 amino acids. Germline V lookup: CDR1 MNHNS, CDR2 SASEGT. V lost 8 bases to trimming and J lost 3 bases, with 10 bases between them. The DNA of the CDR3 is TGTGCCAGCGGACTAAACAAAGAGACCCAGTACTTC. It is translated as CASGLNKETQYF.

The CDR3 DNA sequence: TGTGCCATCAGTGATTCCCGTCGGGGCTACACCTTC. Its protein product is CAISDSRRGYTF. The rearrangement uses TRBV10-3 and TRBJ1-2; D ambiguous. Looked up from germline, CDR1 is ENHRY and CDR2 is SYGVKD. The V end lost 3 bases, the J end lost 8 bases, and 10 bases lay between the germline ends. This CDR3 contains 12 residues.

The chain is built from TRBV7-9 and TRBJ1-5; tentative D call: TRBD1 (6 bases). Germline V gene lookup returns CDR1 SEHNR and CDR2 FQNEAQ (reference sequence). The germline V and J ends were trimmed by 3 bases and 8 bases, with 17 bases remaining between them. The CDR3 consists of 15 residues. CDR3 amino acids: CASSFGAAGAEPQHF. Here the CDR3 DNA reads TGTGCCAGCAGCTTTGGTGCGGCAGGGGCGGAGCCCCAGCATTTT.

The chain has TRBV27 and TRBJ1-3, with a possible D match to TRBD1 (6 bases). Germline CDR1 reads MNHEY; CDR2 reads SMNVEV (reference sequence). Trimming removed 5 bases at V and 1 base at J, with 15 bases between. The CDR3 length is 16 residues. CDR3 coding DNA: TGTGCCAGCAGTCCTTTGGGGGGGGCATCTGGAAACACCATATATTTT. Amino acid sequence: CASSPLGGASGNTIYF.

This chain uses TRBV7-9 with TRBJ1-2; D is uncertain. This CDR3 spans 12 amino acids. V shed 0 bases and J shed 4 bases, with 3 bases lying between them. Germline V gene lookup returns CDR1 SEHNR and CDR2 FQNEAQ (reference sequence). The CDR3 region has the DNA TGTGCCAGCAGCTTAGCGAGCTATGGCTACACCTTC. Translation gives CASSLASYGYTF.

The chain couples TRBV30 to TRBJ1-2; D is perhaps TRBD1 (6 bases). Deletions cut 4 bases from V and 3 bases from J, with 15 bases between. The CDR3 is 14 amino acids. Looked up from germline, CDR1 is GTSNPN and CDR2 is SVGIG (reference sequence). The CDR3 sequence is CAWTFNRADYGYTF. DNA for the CDR3: TGTGCCTGGACCTTCAACAGGGCTGACTATGGCTACACCTTC.